A single sample is the source of the 28 T cell receptor beta chains below, sequenced in a study of blood T cell repertoires in COVID-19. Repertoires were generated with immunoSEQ multiplex PCR, while TCRdb's copy carries only in-frame clones and drops some. The table has 95,000 to 150,000 clones, about four fifths seen once. Source material: peripheral blood. Receptors were obtained from a man between 60 and 70 years old with active or convalescent COVID-19.

As DNA, the CDR3 is TGTGCCAGCAGCAATGTGGGGGGGCAGGGTGATCGAGTTGTGGATTCACCCCTCCACTTT. Translated: CASSNVGGQGDRVVDSPLHF. The genes are TRBV21-1 and TRBJ1-6. TRBV21-1 is classified as a pseudogene. This CDR3 is 20 amino acids long.

The CDR3 bases are TGTGCCAGCAGTCCCCTCGGACTAGCGGGGCAACAAGATACGCAGTATTTT. Protein sequence: CASSPLGLAGQQDTQYF. The chain uses TRBV6-6 and TRBJ2-3; 12 positions match TRBD2. There are 17 residues in the CDR3. Germline lookup yields CDR1 MNHNY and CDR2 SVGAGI (reference sequence). Trimming at V came to 5 bases and at J to 5 bases, leaving 11 bases not matched to a gene.

This clone showed up just a few times. The V gene is TRBV10-3, the J gene TRBJ1-1; 9 bases line up with TRBD1. CDR1 ENHRY and CDR2 SYGVKD come from the germline V gene. The CDR3 contains 14 residues. Germline trimming cut 9 bases from V and 5 bases from J; bases unmatched to any gene: 10. The CDR3 here is CAIRTGDGGTEAFF. DNA of the CDR3: TGTGCCATAAGGACAGGGGACGGGGGAACTGAAGCTTTCTTT.

The rearrangement uses TRBV5-1 and TRBJ2-3; 13 positions agree with TRBD2. V shed 4 bases, J shed 5 bases, and the junction held 7 bases outside the gene matches. In germline, CDR1 is SGHRS, CDR2 YFSETQ. This CDR3 region has 16 residues. For the CDR3, the DNA is TGCGCCAGCAGCCAACTAGCGGGAGGGCTTTTAGATACGCAGTATTTT. It translates to CASSQLAGGLLDTQYF.

The chain uses TRBV10-3 and TRBJ1-1; D might be TRBD1 (6 bases). This CDR3 has 16 amino acids. Germline values: CDR1 ENHRY, CDR2 SYGVKD. Trimming took off 0 bases at V and 4 bases at J, with 15 bases between the two ends. The CDR3 bases are TGTGCCATCAGTGAGTCGAAAGACAGGCTGCGCACTGAAGCTTTCTTT. Its protein product is CAISESKDRLRTEAFF.

J is TRBJ2-1 and V is TRBV10-3, with 9 bases matching TRBD2. The ends lost 4 bases at V and 5 bases at J; junction bases unmatched: 6. The V gene's germline CDR1 is ENHRY and CDR2 SYGVKD. The CDR3 sequence is 15 residues long. CDR3 protein: CAISVVTSGDNEQFF. The CDR3 nucleotides read TGTGCCATCAGTGTGGTGACTAGCGGAGACAATGAGCAGTTCTTC.

The chain links TRBV5-1 to TRBJ2-7; 7 nucleotides agree with TRBD2. CDR1 is SGHRS and CDR2 is YFSETQ in the germline V gene. The junction had 13 bases not matched to a gene; V was cut back by 4 bases and J by 6 bases. The CDR3 spans 15 residues. The DNA of the CDR3 is TGCGCCAGCAGCGGAGAAGCGGGAACCATGCTCGAGCAGTACTTC. Protein sequence: CASSGEAGTMLEQYF.

The rearrangement links TRBV7-3 to TRBJ2-2; weak D call: TRBD1 (7 bases). Germline values: CDR1 SGHTA, CDR2 FQGTGA. CDR3 length equals 12 residues. The V and J ends lost 5 bases and 7 bases respectively, with 8 bases between them. The CDR3 protein is CASSQGGGELFF. The CDR3 DNA is TGTGCCAGCAGCCAGGGGGGCGGGGAGCTGTTTTTT. Full variable domain (missing parts from reference TRBV7-3 and TRBJ2-2): GAGVSQTPSNKVTEKGKYVELRCDPISGHTALYWYRQSLGQGPEFLIYFQGTGAADDSGLPNDRFFAVRPEGSVSTLKIQRTERGDSAVYLCASSQGGGELFFGEGSRLTVL.

J is TRBJ2-3 and V is TRBV29-1; TRBD2 agrees at 9 bases. Germline V lookup: CDR1 SQVTM, CDR2 ANQGSEA. Germline trimming cut 3 bases from V and 3 bases from J; bases unmatched to any gene: 7. The CDR3 sequence is 15 residues long. The CDR3 loop is CSVELRSGRTDTQYF. The CDR3 DNA is TGCAGCGTTGAGCTTAGGAGCGGGAGGACAGATACGCAGTATTTT.

The chain couples TRBV9 to TRBJ2-6; 9 nucleotides align to TRBD1. Germline CDR1 is SGDLS and CDR2 is YYNGEE. Trimming at V came to 4 bases and at J to 0 bases, leaving 14 bases not matched to a gene. The CDR3 is 20 residues long. The CDR3 DNA reads TGTGCCAGCAGCCCCCGAATTTGGACAGGGGATAGCTCTGGGGCCAACGTCCTGACTTTC. Protein: CASSPRIWTGDSSGANVLTF.

This chain links TRBV7-9 with TRBJ2-5; TRBD2 matches at 8 bases. Germline CDR1 SEHNR, CDR2 FQNEAQ (reference sequence). V was clipped by 3 bases and J by 5 bases; unmatched bases: 8. The CDR3 loop spans 15 amino acids. This chain's CDR3 is CASSFESVAGETQYF. In DNA, the CDR3 is TGTGCCAGCAGCTTTGAGAGCGTAGCGGGGGAGACCCAGTACTTC.

The sample holds a few counts of this clone. The chain has TRBV4-2 and TRBJ2-7, with 12 bases that match TRBD2. After removal of 1 base from V and 0 bases from J, the junction contained 7 bases not matched to a gene. This CDR3 comprises 18 residues. The germline gives CDR1 LGHNA, CDR2 YNFKEQ. The CDR3 loop is CASSQVTSGRTSSYEQYF. CDR3 in DNA: TGTGCCAGCAGCCAAGTAACTAGCGGGAGGACCAGCTCCTACGAGCAGTACTTC.

This chain connects TRBV12-5 to TRBJ1-1; D call uncertain. The CDR3 is made up of 13 amino acids. V was clipped by 3 bases and J by 1 base, with 6 bases between them. In germline, CDR1 is LGHNT, CDR2 FRNRAP. CDR3: CASGLEGNTEAFF. The CDR3 nucleotides read TGTGCTAGTGGTTTAGAGGGGAACACTGAAGCTTTCTTT.

The chain links TRBV7-9 to TRBJ1-1; D may be TRBD1 (6 bases). The CDR3 is made up of 13 amino acids. V was trimmed by 7 bases and J by 7 bases, leaving 16 bases between them. CDR1 is SEHNR and CDR2 is FQNEAQ in the germline V gene (reference sequence). Here the CDR3 reads CASNRAEHLEAFF. The CDR3 DNA is TGTGCCAGCAACAGGGCAGAGCACCTTGAAGCTTTCTTT.

This chain joins TRBV30 and TRBJ2-7, with 11 bases matching TRBD2. The V gene's germline CDR1 is GTSNPN and CDR2 SVGIG (reference sequence). The CDR3 is 18 residues long. With 1 base clipped from V and 3 bases from J, the junction kept 14 bases outside the gene matches. For the CDR3, the DNA is TGTGCCTGGAGTGGAATCGTTAGCGGGAGGGCCCAGGTCTACGAGCAGTACTTC. This sequence encodes CAWSGIVSGRAQVYEQYF.

The chain uses TRBV24-1 and TRBJ2-1, with 8 nucleotides matching TRBD2. CDR1 and CDR2 from the germline V gene are KGHDR and SFDVKD. This CDR3 region has 16 residues. V lost 5 bases to trimming and J lost 2 bases; unmatched junction nucleotides: 7. CDR3 residues: CATSGKAGEPYNEQFF. DNA for the CDR3: TGTGCCACCAGTGGAAAAGCGGGAGAACCCTACAATGAGCAGTTCTTC.

V usage is TRBV18 and J usage is TRBJ1-5; 7 bases line up with TRBD1. The CDR3 contains 15 residues. Germline values: CDR1 KGHSH, CDR2 LQKENI. Trimming at V came to 2 bases and at J to 6 bases, leaving 7 bases not matched to a gene. CDR3 in amino acids: CASSPYEGAGQPQHF. DNA for the CDR3: TGTGCCAGCTCACCATACGAGGGGGCCGGTCAGCCCCAGCATTTT.

This clone is a singleton in its sample. V usage is TRBV27 and J usage is TRBJ1-2; 7 bases align to TRBD1. With 8 bases clipped from V and 4 bases from J, the junction kept 13 bases outside the gene matches. The CDR3 sequence is 15 residues long. CDR1 and CDR2 (germline): MNHEY, SMNVEV (reference sequence). The CDR3 region is CASASAGTAIYGYTF. The CDR3 DNA sequence: TGTGCCAGCGCTTCCGCCGGGACAGCCATCTATGGCTACACCTTC.

This chain connects TRBV28 to TRBJ2-1; D perhaps matches TRBD1 (5 bases). Trimming removed 2 bases at V and 8 bases at J, with 7 bases between. Per the germline V gene, CDR1 is MDHEN and CDR2 is SYDVKM. The CDR3 has 12 amino acids. For the CDR3, the DNA is TGTGCCAGCAGTTTACAGGGCCATGAGCAGTTCTTC. This translates into CASSLQGHEQFF.

The V and J genes are TRBV7-9 and TRBJ2-7; 11 bases map to TRBD2. V gave up 4 bases and J gave up 4 bases; unmatched junction bases: 9. The CDR3 has 16 residues. Per the germline V gene, CDR1 is SEHNR and CDR2 is FQNEAQ (reference sequence). In DNA form, the CDR3 reads TGTGCCAGCAGCTCCCCAAAGACTAGCGGGATTTACGAGCAGTACTTC. Protein: CASSSPKTSGIYEQYF.

The chain couples TRBV7-2 to TRBJ2-7; D perhaps matches TRBD1 (6 bases). The CDR3 consists of 14 residues. Trimming stripped 5 bases from V and 3 bases from J, with 14 bases between. The V gene's germline CDR1 is SGHTA and CDR2 FQGNSA. The CDR3 region is CASSEQGSFYEQYF. The CDR3 DNA reads as TGTGCCAGCAGCGAACAGGGTAGCTTCTACGAGCAGTACTTC.

J is TRBJ2-7 and V is TRBV12-3 or TRBV12-4; TRBD1 aligns across 8 bases. The CDR3 has 13 amino acids. With V trimmed by 4 bases and J by 5 bases, 4 bases remained unmatched. The CDR3 here is CASSSLDRDEQYF. CDR3 bases: TGTGCCAGCAGTTCGTTGGACAGGGACGAGCAGTACTTC.

This clone has more than one count but fewer than ten. The chain couples TRBV7-2 to TRBJ2-1; 14 bases are shared with TRBD2. Germline V gives CDR1 SGHTA, CDR2 FQGNSA. The CDR3 sequence is 16 residues long. V dropped 5 bases and J dropped 9; count of bases not matched to a gene: 9. CDR3 sequence reads: CASSGFGTSGRSEQFF. CDR3 bases: TGTGCCAGCAGCGGTTTTGGGACTAGCGGGAGAAGTGAGCAGTTCTTC.

This clone was picked up a small number of times. The V call is TRBV9, the J call TRBJ2-7, with D perhaps matching TRBD2 (7 bases). The CDR3 is 18 amino acids. Trimming stripped 0 bases from V and 2 bases from J, with 21 bases between. Germline V gene data show CDR1 as SGDLS and CDR2 as YYNGEE. The CDR3: CASSVGPGLGGATYEQYF. CDR3 coding DNA: TGTGCCAGCAGCGTAGGACCAGGACTAGGGGGGGCAACCTACGAGCAGTACTTC.

The CDR3 nucleotides read TGTGCCAGCAGCGCCGCCCTAGGCGAGCAGTTCTTC. It codes for CASSAALGEQFF. The rearrangement joins TRBV9 to TRBJ2-1, with D uncertain. The V end lost 3 bases, the J end lost 10 bases, and 11 bases lay between the germline ends. Germline CDR1 reads SGDLS; CDR2 reads YYNGEE. The CDR3 sequence is 12 residues long.

V is TRBV15 and J is TRBJ2-3; tentative D call: TRBD2 (6 bases). CDR1 and CDR2 from the germline V gene are LNHNV and YYDKDF (reference sequence). The V gene lost 4 bases and the J gene lost 5 bases, with 10 bases spanning the gap. This CDR3 is 13 amino acids long. The CDR3 loop reads CATSNPGEDTQYF. The CDR3 DNA reads TGTGCCACCAGCAACCCGGGAGAAGATACGCAGTATTTT.

The J gene is TRBJ1-3, the V gene TRBV28; 7 bases map to TRBD1. Germline trimming cut 5 bases from V and 4 bases from J; bases unmatched to any gene: 8. The CDR3 length is 15 residues. Germline CDR1 and CDR2: MDHEN and SYDVKM. This CDR3 is CASSPAGGTGNTIYF. The CDR3 coding sequence is TGTGCCAGCAGTCCTGCAGGGGGAACAGGAAACACCATATATTTT.

This clone was seen only once. V usage is TRBV6-6 and J usage is TRBJ1-3; D not certain. The CDR3 sequence is 15 residues long. From germline, CDR1 is MNHNY and CDR2 SVGAGI (reference sequence). V lost 0 bases and J 0 bases, leaving 6 bases between the germline ends. Here the CDR3 reads CASSYSALSGNTIYF. The CDR3 bases are TGTGCCAGCAGTTACTCAGCCCTCTCTGGAAACACCATATATTTT.